This is a list of T cell receptor beta chains from one sample in a study of cytomegalovirus exposure and HLA in healthy donors. Profiling relied on immunoSEQ multiplex PCR, and the TCRdb table lists in-frame clones only, not all of them. The profile covers 110,000 or so clones, with 83% appearing a single time and 6.1% taken by the ten largest. The sequencing input was PBMCs. The receptor set was obtained from a man between 18 and 35 years old in good health and CMV-seronegative. CDR3s include the opening cysteine and the closing phenylalanine or tryptophan. A D gene is named only where the DNA matches it firmly.

TRBD1,TRBJ2-1,TRBV2,CASVKTGGSHNEQFF
TRBD2,TRBJ2-5,TRBV7-2,CASRPTSGSRETQYF
.,TRBJ1-2,TRBV7-8,CASSSSLEEDNYGYTF
TRBD1,TRBJ2-4,TRBV7-9,CASSLVVAWTGGFQYF
TRBD1,TRBJ2-7,TRBV6-5,CASSSGQGSSYEQYF
TRBD1,TRBJ1-5,TRBV11-3,CASSLDSSGGQPQHF
TRBD2,TRBJ2-1,TRBV27,CASSPNGGTREYNEQFF
TRBD1,TRBJ1-5,TRBV6-6,CASSPDRGWSQPQHF
.,TRBJ2-7,TRBV11-3,CASSSHLGEWEQYF
.,TRBJ2-3,TRBV5-8,CASSSSGSTDTQYF
.,TRBJ2-7,TRBV7-2,CASSARTTLAIYEQYF
TRBD2,TRBJ2-3,TRBV4-2,CASSPYSLAGENTDTQYF
.,TRBJ2-7,TRBV12-2,CASRPNGRGAFAEQYF
TRBD1,TRBJ2-7,TRBV11-3,CASSLEDRGNGQYF
TRBD2,TRBJ2-1,TRBV25-1,CASSTSGSVSYNEQFF
.,TRBJ2-5,TRBV11-3,CASSFWSSQETQYF
TRBD1,TRBJ1-1,TRBV10-3,CAISESPAGGRGDTEAFF
.,TRBJ1-5,TRBV18,CASSGQGNQPQHF
TRBD1,TRBJ2-7,TRBV30,CAWSVGTVKHEQYF
TRBD1,TRBJ1-5,TRBV28,CASRHTTGSGEPQHF
TRBD2,TRBJ2-3,TRBV6-4,CASSLTSGRADTQYF
TRBD1,TRBJ2-7,TRBV11-3,CASSSRDRGSYEQYF
TRBD1,TRBJ2-7,TRBV25-1,CASRDRSYEQYF
TRBD1,TRBJ1-1,TRBV18,CASSPAGQGNTEAFF
TRBD1,TRBJ2-7,TRBV28,CASSFRGGTGATF
.,TRBJ2-3,TRBV18,CASSLGDFPYTQYF
.,TRBJ1-5,TRBV28,CASSLFTPNQPQHF
.,TRBJ1-1,TRBV5-6,CASSLDSYTEAFF
.,TRBJ2-7,TRBV28,CASSFWAVAYEQYF
TRBD1,TRBJ2-1,TRBV6-5,CASSPGQGSYNEQFF
.,TRBJ1-2,TRBV29-1,CSDQGNGYTF
TRBD2,TRBJ2-7,TRBV7-2,CASSPLAGSSYEQYF
.,TRBJ2-5,TRBV25-1,CASSGGGGIQETQYF
.,TRBJ2-7,TRBV21-1,CASSKGPGEYF
.,TRBJ2-7,TRBV7-9,CASTPYGIYEQYF
.,TRBJ2-5,TRBV5-1,CASSLGEQETQYF
TRBD2,TRBJ2-7,TRBV27,CASSSVGREKREQYF
TRBD2,TRBJ2-1,TRBV9,CASSALPAGGWQFF
TRBD1,TRBJ2-7,TRBV11-3,CASSSGTGIYEQYF
.,TRBJ2-3,TRBV2,CASGRGRQGIPDTQYF